This is a list of T cell receptor beta chains from one sample in a study of blood T cell repertoires in COVID-19. Sequencing used immunoSEQ multiplex PCR; TCRdb keeps in-frame clones, though not all of them. The sample carries about 60,000 clones, 75% to 85% recorded once. Sequenced: peripheral blood. All receptors come from a human donor in a cohort sampled during active COVID-19. CDR3s include the opening cysteine and the closing phenylalanine or tryptophan. A D gene is named only where the DNA matches it firmly. Clone size is given for some rows only: seen once, a few or many times, or a class if the clone is expanded.

v_call: TRBV5-6; j_call: TRBJ1-6; d_call: NA; clone_size: NA; cdr3_aa: CASSLAQGNSPLHF; cdr3_nt: TGTGCCAGCAGCTTGGCCCAGGGTAATTCACCCCTCCACTTT
v_call: TRBV6-2/TRBV6-3; j_call: TRBJ2-1; d_call: TRBD1; clone_size: NA; cdr3_aa: CASRYRGSNEQFF; cdr3_nt: TGTGCCAGCAGGTACAGGGGGAGCAATGAGCAGTTCTTC
v_call: TRBV7-9; j_call: TRBJ2-5; d_call: NA; clone_size: NA; cdr3_aa: CASSLGGDRAETQYF; cdr3_nt: TGTGCCAGCAGCTTAGGGGGGGACCGGGCGGAGACCCAGTACTTC
v_call: TRBV7-2; j_call: TRBJ2-1; d_call: TRBD2; clone_size: NA; cdr3_aa: CASSFTGTRLYNEQFF; cdr3_nt: TGTGCCAGCAGCTTTACCGGGACTAGATTGTACAATGAGCAGTTCTTC
v_call: TRBV3-1/TRBV3-2; j_call: TRBJ1-4; d_call: NA; clone_size: few; cdr3_aa: CASSHRKGLIDRNEKLFF; cdr3_nt: TGTGCCAGCAGCCATAGAAAGGGGCTGATAGACCGTAATGAAAAACTGTTTTTT
v_call: TRBV5-1; j_call: TRBJ1-4; d_call: TRBD1; clone_size: NA; cdr3_aa: CASSSQGAKEKLFF; cdr3_nt: TGCGCCAGCAGCTCCCAGGGGGCGAAGGAAAAACTGTTTTTT
v_call: TRBV4-1; j_call: TRBJ2-3; d_call: NA; clone_size: NA; cdr3_aa: CASSQFGGPTDTQYF; cdr3_nt: TGCGCCAGCAGCCAATTCGGGGGGCCCACAGATACGCAGTATTTT
v_call: TRBV12-3/TRBV12-4; j_call: TRBJ2-3; d_call: NA; clone_size: few; cdr3_aa: CASSSWTQVGHF; cdr3_nt: TGTGCCAGCAGTTCCTGGACCCAAGTGGGGCATTTT
v_call: TRBV2; j_call: TRBJ1-6; d_call: NA; clone_size: NA; cdr3_aa: CASRSDRNSYNSPLHF; cdr3_nt: TGTGCCAGCAGGTCGGACAGAAACTCCTATAATTCACCCCTCCACTTT
v_call: TRBV13; j_call: TRBJ2-7; d_call: NA; clone_size: NA; cdr3_aa: CASSFPDKSYEQYF; cdr3_nt: TGTGCCAGCAGCTTTCCTGACAAGTCCTACGAGCAGTACTTC
v_call: TRBV7-2; j_call: TRBJ1-1; d_call: NA; clone_size: NA; cdr3_aa: CASSPESGSEAFF; cdr3_nt: TGTGCCAGCAGCCCGGAGTCGGGTAGTGAAGCTTTCTTT
v_call: TRBV7-6; j_call: TRBJ2-7; d_call: TRBD2; clone_size: NA; cdr3_aa: CASSEPLGGGAGEQYF; cdr3_nt: TGTGCCAGCAGCGAACCCCTGGGCGGGGGGGCAGGCGAGCAGTACTTC
v_call: TRBV19; j_call: TRBJ2-3; d_call: NA; clone_size: NA; cdr3_aa: CASTQTSTDTQYF; cdr3_nt: TGTGCCAGTACCCAGACTAGCACAGATACGCAGTATTTT
v_call: TRBV10-3; j_call: TRBJ2-2; d_call: NA; clone_size: NA; cdr3_aa: CATSPVEQGPWGELFF; cdr3_nt: TGTGCCACCTCCCCGGTCGAGCAGGGTCCATGGGGGGAGCTGTTTTTT
v_call: TRBV7-6; j_call: TRBJ2-3; d_call: TRBD2; clone_size: NA; cdr3_aa: CASSLVPSGGSTDTQYF; cdr3_nt: TGTGCCAGCAGCTTAGTGCCTAGCGGGGGGAGCACAGATACGCAGTATTTT
v_call: TRBV4-2; j_call: TRBJ2-7; d_call: TRBD1; clone_size: few; cdr3_aa: CASSQGAGGPPYEQYF; cdr3_nt: TGTGCCAGCAGCCAAGGCGCAGGGGGTCCCCCCTACGAGCAGTACTTC
v_call: TRBV7-6; j_call: TRBJ2-1; d_call: TRBD2; clone_size: NA; cdr3_aa: CASSLAGEGEQFF; cdr3_nt: TGTGCCAGCAGCTTAGCCGGGGAGGGTGAGCAGTTCTTC
v_call: TRBV4-3; j_call: TRBJ1-4; d_call: TRBD1; clone_size: NA; cdr3_aa: CASSQQGQYINEKLFF; cdr3_nt: TGCGCCAGCAGCCAGCAGGGACAGTACATAAATGAAAAACTGTTTTTT
v_call: TRBV24-1; j_call: TRBJ2-5; d_call: NA; clone_size: NA; cdr3_aa: CATSDAGTSQETQYF; cdr3_nt: TGTGCCACCAGTGATGCCGGGACAAGCCAAGAGACCCAGTACTTC
v_call: TRBV6-5; j_call: TRBJ1-5; d_call: NA; clone_size: NA; cdr3_aa: CASSSRANQPQHF; cdr3_nt: TGTGCCAGCAGTTCCAGGGCGAATCAGCCCCAGCATTTT
v_call: TRBV19; j_call: TRBJ1-4; d_call: NA; clone_size: NA; cdr3_aa: CASSIRGRGRGEKLFF; cdr3_nt: TGTGCCAGTAGTATTAGGGGCAGGGGACGCGGTGAAAAACTGTTTTTT
v_call: TRBV19; j_call: TRBJ1-5; d_call: TRBD1; clone_size: NA; cdr3_aa: CASSIGQGAYQPQHF; cdr3_nt: TGTGCCAGTAGTATAGGACAGGGGGCTTATCAGCCCCAGCATTTT
v_call: TRBV6-6; j_call: TRBJ1-4; d_call: NA; clone_size: NA; cdr3_aa: CASTMTEKLFF; cdr3_nt: TGTGCCAGCACTATGACAGAAAAACTGTTTTTT
v_call: TRBV4-2; j_call: TRBJ1-3; d_call: NA; clone_size: few; cdr3_aa: CASSQGLSGNTIYF; cdr3_nt: TGTGCCAGCAGCCAAGGGCTCTCTGGAAACACCATATATTTT
v_call: TRBV9; j_call: TRBJ1-6; d_call: NA; clone_size: few; cdr3_aa: CASSAETAYNSPLHF; cdr3_nt: TGTGCCAGCAGCGCTGAGACAGCTTATAATTCACCCCTCCACTTT
v_call: TRBV9; j_call: TRBJ2-2; d_call: TRBD2; clone_size: NA; cdr3_aa: CASSVGLVAGVSGELFF; cdr3_nt: TGTGCCAGCAGCGTAGGGCTGGTAGCGGGGGTGTCCGGGGAGCTGTTTTTT
v_call: TRBV29-1; j_call: TRBJ1-3; d_call: NA; clone_size: once; cdr3_aa: CSVGLTTGNTIYF; cdr3_nt: TGCAGCGTTGGGCTCACTACTGGAAACACCATATATTTT
v_call: TRBV10-3; j_call: TRBJ2-7; d_call: TRBD1; clone_size: NA; cdr3_aa: CATRDSYEQYF; cdr3_nt: TGTGCCACCCGGGACAGCTACGAGCAGTACTTC
v_call: TRBV5-1; j_call: TRBJ2-5; d_call: NA; clone_size: NA; cdr3_aa: CASSLGQLQETQYF; cdr3_nt: TGCGCCAGCAGCTTGGGACAGCTTCAAGAGACCCAGTACTTC
v_call: TRBV2; j_call: TRBJ2-1; d_call: NA; clone_size: NA; cdr3_aa: CASREGVRIWNEQFF; cdr3_nt: TGTGCCAGCAGAGAGGGTGTCAGAATATGGAATGAGCAGTTCTTC
v_call: TRBV5-3; j_call: TRBJ1-1; d_call: NA; clone_size: NA; cdr3_aa: CARSTDSSNTEAFF; cdr3_nt: TGTGCCAGAAGCACCGACAGTTCGAACACTGAAGCTTTCTTT
v_call: TRBV27; j_call: TRBJ2-7; d_call: NA; clone_size: few; cdr3_aa: CASSHTGPYEQYF; cdr3_nt: TGTGCCAGCAGTCATACAGGTCCCTACGAGCAGTACTTC
v_call: TRBV7-7; j_call: TRBJ2-1; d_call: TRBD1; clone_size: NA; cdr3_aa: CASSLEGALSYNEQFF; cdr3_nt: TGTGCCAGCAGCTTAGAGGGGGCCCTCTCCTACAATGAGCAGTTCTTC
v_call: TRBV12-3/TRBV12-4; j_call: TRBJ1-4; d_call: NA; clone_size: NA; cdr3_aa: CASRLRVNEKLFF; cdr3_nt: TGTGCCAGCCGACTGCGGGTTAATGAAAAACTGTTTTTT
v_call: TRBV7-9; j_call: TRBJ1-2; d_call: TRBD1; clone_size: NA; cdr3_aa: CASSSSGTGGWFGYTF; cdr3_nt: TGTGCCAGCAGCTCGTCCGGGACAGGGGGTTGGTTTGGCTACACCTTC
v_call: TRBV5-4; j_call: TRBJ2-3; d_call: NA; clone_size: NA; cdr3_aa: CASSLDQGTHTQYF; cdr3_nt: TGTGCCAGCAGCTTGGATCAGGGGACACATACGCAGTATTTT
v_call: TRBV7-9; j_call: TRBJ1-5; d_call: NA; clone_size: few; cdr3_aa: CASSWGTGGNQPQHF; cdr3_nt: TGTGCCAGCAGCTGGGGGACTGGAGGCAATCAGCCCCAGCATTTT
v_call: TRBV2; j_call: TRBJ1-4; d_call: NA; clone_size: NA; cdr3_aa: CASSESEDLGEKLFF; cdr3_nt: TGTGCCAGCAGTGAATCGGAGGATCTTGGGGAAAAACTGTTTTTT
v_call: TRBV5-1; j_call: TRBJ2-1; d_call: TRBD1; clone_size: NA; cdr3_aa: CASSWRTGQRDEQFF; cdr3_nt: TGCGCCAGCAGCTGGAGGACAGGACAGAGAGATGAGCAGTTCTTC
v_call: TRBV11-3; j_call: TRBJ2-3; d_call: NA; clone_size: NA; cdr3_aa: CASSLGTDLPTDTQYF; cdr3_nt: TGTGCCAGCAGCTTAGGGACAGACCTACCCACAGATACGCAGTATTTT
v_call: TRBV27; j_call: TRBJ2-3; d_call: TRBD2; clone_size: NA; cdr3_aa: CASRQTSAPSTDTQYF; cdr3_nt: TGTGCCAGCAGACAGACTAGCGCACCTAGCACAGATACGCAGTATTTT
v_call: TRBV19; j_call: TRBJ1-3; d_call: NA; clone_size: once; cdr3_aa: CASSIYGNTIYF; cdr3_nt: TGTGCCAGTAGTATCTATGGAAACACCATATATTTT
v_call: TRBV4-2; j_call: TRBJ2-5; d_call: NA; clone_size: once; cdr3_aa: CASSQEVALGTQYF; cdr3_nt: TGTGCCAGCAGCCAAGAGGTAGCTCTGGGGACCCAGTACTTC